This T cell receptor (beta chain) was sequenced during a study of quantifying T cell responses using KT2 cells (TCRdb year 2017). General notes on the study: RNA was DNase-treated and reverse transcribed with TCR alpha and beta constant-region primers, mostly using SuperScript III. The efficiency of the T4 ligation step under optimum conditions was estimated to be above 8%. PCR2 was performed as a SYBR Green qPCR and was stopped at a predetermined fluorescence threshold so that over-amplification was avoided.

To test the sensitivity and accuracy of the pipeline, known numbers of KT2, a T cell clone whose TCR had already been sequenced, were spiked into unfractionated PBMC. KT2 cells were mixed with a fixed number of PBMC to create a range of KT2-to-PBMC ratios. Libraries were constructed by UMI-ligation and nested PCR. A single-stranded oligonucleotide carrying the Illumina SP2 sequence and a UMI was ligated to the cDNA 3' end using T4 RNA ligase 1. PCR1 consisted of 4 cycles (98 degrees C 15 s, 69 degrees C 30 s, 72 degrees C 40 s), and for the beta primer an equimolar mix of RC1.1 and RC1.2 was used to cover TRBC1 and TRBC2. Starting at PCR2, TCR alpha and beta chains were handled separately, and sample indices and Illumina adaptors were added. The UMI comprised 12 random nucleotides, as two hexamers separated by a spacer, placed after an 8-base spacer. Libraries were sequenced on an Illumina MiSeq using v2 2x251 paired-end chemistry, with around 12 samples typically included per run. To increase diversity, 5-7% PhiX DNA was added to each sequencing library. The authors' analysis ran thus. bcl2fastq converted raw reads to FASTQ, and Demultiplexor demultiplexed the reads by dual indices. Decombinator assigned V and J genes by tag matching, allowing a single base-pair mismatch. UMIs were used by Collapsinator to correct both sequencing errors and frequency errors caused by PCR heterogeneity. Decombinator identifiers were converted to nucleotide sequence by CDR3Translator, the sequences were translated to amino acids, and CDR3 was extracted using C- and N-terminal motifs. Each distinct KT2 TCR was counted as one cluster of KT2 sequences that shared a single unique molecular identifier. Clones were called with MiXCR by TCRdb after fastp trimmed the public reads at Q25, and only in-frame beta chains were retained. Each CDR3 protein gets just one entry, which takes the most common genes and DNA from the rows behind it. The V and J calls and clone size are TCRdb's, not the authors'. This sample comprises around 50,000 distinct CDR3 sequences, around a tenth of them detected only once. Under 11% of the sample is held by the ten biggest clonotypes.

On this clonotype itself: No cognate antigen has been identified for it. No per-base quality is available; no much larger clone lies one base away.

What the authors observed across the whole study: The study did not include a side-by-side comparison of this pipeline with other TCR sequencing techniques. Saturation in the detection of KT2 sequences was observed at very high KT2 spike-in numbers. Even at the lowest spike-in tested, roughly one KT2 cell per 100,000 PBMC, KT2 sequences were still detected. Counts of KT2 alpha and beta sequences scaled linearly with input KT2 cell number over several orders of magnitude.

This TCR was recovered from a human donor. Sample: PBMCs spiked with cells of the T cell clone KT2.

Here is the DNA: TGTGCCAGCAGTTGGGATCAAAACATTCAGTACTTC. Its product reads: CASSWDQNIQYF. The rearrangement combines TRBV12-3 or TRBV12-4 with TRBJ2-4, with no confident D gene call. The junction shows trimming of 4 bases on V and 5 bases on J, plus 6 bases between the germline ends. The CDR3, from cysteine to phenylalanine, totals 12 residues. This entry keeps only the CDR3 DNA: 36 bases, framed from base 1.